These 7 T cell receptor beta chains were sequenced from one sample in a study of human T cells and chemical hapten exposure. In TCRdb, the RACE reads were re-called with MiXCR into one record per CDR3 protein. The sample records a few hundred thousand distinct CDR3 sequences, approximately 4.4% being singletons. The sample's time point: patch test 1, 2 weeks after DPC sensitization. As for treatment: therapeutic diphenylcyclopropenone sensitization with weekly scalp DPC. The sample in question was whole blood, obtained in connection with sensitization to the hapten diphenylcyclopropenone (DPC). The receptors come from a woman aged 50 to 60 with alopecia areata. Some clones in this sample may be carry-over from other donors' samples.

The CDR3 bases are TGCAGTGCCTCCCCCGATCCCAGCTACGAGCAGTACTTC. Translation: CSASPDPSYEQYF. The chain uses TRBV20-1 and TRBJ2-7, with D uncertain. Germline V gene sequence: CDR1 DFQATT, CDR2 SNEGSKA (reference sequence). V was pared by 6 bases and J by 3 bases, with 15 bases between. The CDR3 is 13 amino acids.

This clonotype was counted a few times. The chain uses TRBV7-8 and TRBJ2-3; 9 nucleotides align to TRBD1. The germline V gene has CDR1 SGHVS and CDR2 FQNEAQ. The CDR3 spans 19 residues. V lost 5 bases to trimming and J lost 1 base; unmatched junction nucleotides: 16. The CDR3 coding sequence is TGTGCCAGCAGCCCCTACCCCCGCACCGGGACAGGGCGCACAGATACGCAGTATTTT. Protein: CASSPYPRTGTGRTDTQYF. Full variable domain (outside the CDR3, taken from reference TRBV7-8 and TRBJ2-3): GAGVSQSPRYKVAKRGQDVALRCDPISGHVSLFWYQQALGQGPEFLTYFQNEAQLDKSGLPSDRFFAERPEGSVSTLKIQRTQQEDSAVYLCASSPYPRTGTGRTDTQYFGPGTRLTVL.

About this clonotype itself: This could be a read error, since a much larger clone is one nucleotide away. The chain employs TRBV6-6 and TRBJ1-5; the D is unclear. Germline V gene data show CDR1 as MNHNY and CDR2 as SVGAGI (reference sequence). This CDR3 contains 14 residues. Between the trimmed V and J ends, which lost 10 bases and 0 bases, there was a span of 13 bases. The CDR3 bases are TGTGCCATCAGGATTGGGGATAGCAATCAGCCCCAGCATTTT. It encodes CAIRIGDSNQPQHF.

This clonotype occurred a few times. The chain combines TRBV11-2 with TRBJ2-7, with 7 nucleotides matching TRBD1. Looked up from germline, CDR1 is SGHAT and CDR2 is FQNNGV. This CDR3 has 15 amino acids. V shed 1 base, J shed 2 bases, and the junction held 5 bases outside the gene matches. The CDR3 coding sequence is TGTGCCAGCAGCTTAGCACAGGGGTTTGCCTACGAGCAGTACTTC. Residues: CASSLAQGFAYEQYF.

The table lists this clonotype with many counts. The chain links TRBV5-4 to TRBJ2-7; D not resolved. CDR1 and CDR2 (germline): SGHNT, YYREEE (reference sequence). The V end lost 2 bases, the J end lost 3 bases, and 9 bases lay between the germline ends. CDR3 length: 13 amino acids. The CDR3 here is CASSFEDSYEQYF. The CDR3 DNA sequence: TGTGCCAGCAGCTTCGAGGATAGCTACGAGCAGTACTTC.

This clonotype was recorded many times. This chain uses TRBV6-6 with TRBJ2-3; 9 bases map to TRBD2. The CDR3 loop spans 16 amino acids. The V and J ends lost 3 bases and 4 bases, in that order; junction bases with no gene match: 8. CDR1 MNHNY and CDR2 SVGAGI come from the germline V gene (reference sequence). Here the CDR3 DNA reads TGTGCCAGCAGTTATAGCGGGGGTATGTCCCCAGATACGCAGTATTTT. Its translation: CASSYSGGMSPDTQYF.

The chain carries TRBV15 and TRBJ2-2; D unresolved. This CDR3 is 13 amino acids long. The germline gives CDR1 LNHNV, CDR2 YYDKDF (reference sequence). Between the trimmed V and J ends, which lost 5 bases and 3 bases, there was a span of 7 bases. The CDR3 loop reads CATSYYDTGELFF. CDR3 DNA sequence: TGTGCCACCAGCTACTATGACACCGGGGAGCTGTTTTTT.